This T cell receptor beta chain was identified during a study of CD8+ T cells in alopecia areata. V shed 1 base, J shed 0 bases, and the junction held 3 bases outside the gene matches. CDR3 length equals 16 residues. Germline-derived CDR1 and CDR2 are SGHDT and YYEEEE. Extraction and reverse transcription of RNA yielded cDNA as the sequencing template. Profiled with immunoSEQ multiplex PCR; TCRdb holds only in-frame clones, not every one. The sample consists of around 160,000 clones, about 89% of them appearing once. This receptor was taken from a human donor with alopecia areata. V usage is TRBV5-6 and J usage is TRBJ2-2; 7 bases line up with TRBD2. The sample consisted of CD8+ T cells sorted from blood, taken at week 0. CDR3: CASSLYGGTNTGELFF. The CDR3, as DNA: TGTGCCAGCAGCTTGTACGGGGGGACGAACACCGGGGAGCTGTTTTTT.